The 9 T cell receptor beta chains below all came from one sample that was sequenced in a study of blood T cell repertoires in COVID-19. Assay used: immunoSEQ multiplex PCR; TCRdb lists only in-frame clones, some missing. In the table there are under 200,000 clones, about 83% of which are singletons. Material: peripheral blood. The receptor set was obtained from a woman over 75 with acute or convalescent COVID-19.

The chain is built from TRBV6-4 and TRBJ2-2, with a tentative D call TRBD2 (5 bases). Germline V gene data show CDR1 as MRHNA and CDR2 as SNTAGT. This CDR3 is built from 13 residues. The ends were cut back, 6 bases at V and 8 bases at J, with 13 bases in the middle. DNA for the CDR3: TGTGCCAGCAGGCCCTCGAGGGATGGGGAGCTGTTTTTT. Amino acids: CASRPSRDGELFF.

The chain links TRBV4-3 to TRBJ2-3; the D gene is possibly TRBD2 (5 bases). The CDR3 extends over 15 amino acids. The V end was cut by 2 bases, the J end by 1 base, with 10 bases between. CDR1 is LGHNA and CDR2 is YSLEER in the germline V gene. Here the CDR3 reads CASSQRTRGTDTQYF. CDR3 DNA sequence: TGCGCCAGCAGCCAACGAACTAGGGGCACAGATACGCAGTATTTT.

The chain combines TRBV15 with TRBJ1-4; D is perhaps TRBD1 (6 bases). V lost 5 bases and J lost 0, with 10 bases in between. This CDR3 region has 15 residues. Germline V gene sequence: CDR1 LNHNV, CDR2 YYDKDF (reference sequence). DNA of the CDR3: TGTGCCACCAGCGTTAACAGGGCAACTAATGAAAAACTGTTTTTT. Its protein product is CATSVNRATNEKLFF.

Remarks on this clone: At the DNA level, this CDR3 is encoded by other sequences in the same sample as well. The V call is TRBV7-9, the J call TRBJ2-7; D is perhaps TRBD1 (6 bases). V lost 1 base and J lost 2, with 9 bases in between. The germline V gene has CDR1 SEHNR and CDR2 FQNEAQ (reference sequence). There are 14 residues in the CDR3. The chain's CDR3 is CASSLDQGTYEQYF. The CDR3 nucleotides read TGTGCCAGCAGCTTAGACCAGGGGACCTACGAGCAGTACTTC.

The rearrangement joins TRBV3-1 (or the pseudogene TRBV3-2) to TRBJ1-2; 7 positions agree with TRBD1. This CDR3 region has 15 residues. Germline lookup yields CDR1 LGHDT and CDR2 YNNKEL (reference sequence). The J segment lost 6 bases and the V segment lost 3 bases, leaving 10 bases of the junction unmatched. The CDR3 coding sequence is TGTGCCAGCAGCCAGTTCGACAGGGCGATGGATGGCTACACCTTC. It is translated as CASSQFDRAMDGYTF.

This chain uses TRBV30 with TRBJ1-4, with 10 bases that match TRBD1. In germline, CDR1 is GTSNPN, CDR2 SVGIG (reference sequence). This CDR3 is built from 14 residues. With V trimmed by 1 base and J by 5 bases, 1 base remained unmatched. Here the CDR3 reads CAWSGGQGNEKLFF. The CDR3 DNA sequence: TGTGCCTGGAGTGGGGGACAGGGGAATGAAAAACTGTTTTTT.

The chain joins TRBV7-2 to TRBJ2-1, with D possibly matching TRBD1 (6 bases). V was cut by 0 bases and J by 6 bases, with 9 bases left in between. This CDR3 is 14 amino acids long. CDR1 is SGHTA and CDR2 is FQGNSA in the germline V gene. The CDR3 DNA is TGTGCCAGCAGCTTAGCGGGGGCCACCAATGAGCAGTTCTTC. Translating gives CASSLAGATNEQFF.

The rearrangement uses TRBV7-9 and TRBJ1-6; D might be TRBD1 (5 bases). The V gene's germline CDR1 is SEHNR and CDR2 FQNEAQ (reference sequence). Trimming cost V 3 bases and J 9 bases, with 12 bases left between them. CDR3 length equals 14 residues. The CDR3 reads CASSLETGGSPLHF. The DNA for the CDR3 is TGTGCCAGCAGCTTGGAAACAGGTGGTTCACCCCTCCACTTT. Based on the CDR3 plus reference TRBV7-9 and TRBJ1-6, the full variable domain is DTGVSQNPRHKITKRGQNVTFRCDPISEHNRLYWYRQTLGQGPEFLTYFQNEAQLEKSRLLSDRFSAERPKGSFSTLEIQRTEQGDSAMYLCASSLETGGSPLHFGNGTRLTVT.

The chain recombines TRBV6-4 with TRBJ2-2; TRBD2 might be the D (6 bases). The V end lost 0 bases, the J end lost 8 bases, and 22 bases lay between the germline ends. The CDR3 runs 18 residues. CDR1 is MRHNA and CDR2 is SNTAGT in the germline V gene. The CDR3 here is CASSDSPFAGSPPGELFF. The CDR3 bases are TGTGCCAGCAGTGACTCCCCTTTCGCGGGGTCCCCACCGGGGGAGCTGTTTTTT.